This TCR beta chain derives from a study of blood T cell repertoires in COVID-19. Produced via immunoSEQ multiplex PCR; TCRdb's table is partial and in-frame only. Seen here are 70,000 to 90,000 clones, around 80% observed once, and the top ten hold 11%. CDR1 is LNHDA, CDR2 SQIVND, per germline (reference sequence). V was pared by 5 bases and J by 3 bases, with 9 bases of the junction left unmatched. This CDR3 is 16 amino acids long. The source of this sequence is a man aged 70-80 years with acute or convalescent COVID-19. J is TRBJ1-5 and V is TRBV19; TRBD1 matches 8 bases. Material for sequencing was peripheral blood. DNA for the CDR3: TGTGCCAGTAGTTTTCCCGGACAGGGATCCAATCAGCCCCAGCATTTT. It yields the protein CASSFPGQGSNQPQHF.